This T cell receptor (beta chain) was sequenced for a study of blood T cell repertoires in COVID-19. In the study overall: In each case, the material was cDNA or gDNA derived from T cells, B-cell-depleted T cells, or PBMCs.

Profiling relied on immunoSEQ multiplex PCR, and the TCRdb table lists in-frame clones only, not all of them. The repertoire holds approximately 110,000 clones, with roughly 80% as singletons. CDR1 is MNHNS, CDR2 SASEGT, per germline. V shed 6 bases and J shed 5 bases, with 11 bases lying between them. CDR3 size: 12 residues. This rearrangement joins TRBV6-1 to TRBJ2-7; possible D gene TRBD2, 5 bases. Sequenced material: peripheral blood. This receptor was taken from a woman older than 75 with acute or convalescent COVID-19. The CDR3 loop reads CASSKDGDEQYV. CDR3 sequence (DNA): TGTGCCAGCAGCAAAGACGGGGACGAGCAGTACGTC.